These T cell receptor beta chains were read from a single sample in a study of blood T cell repertoires in COVID-19. The protocol was immunoSEQ multiplex PCR, while the TCRdb copy is restricted to in-frame clones and leaves out a portion. Counted here are 140,000 to 150,000 clones, roughly 90% occurring once; the ten biggest clones make up 2.5% to 3%. The sample was peripheral blood. These receptors came from a man in his 60s with active or convalescent COVID-19. Each CDR3 is given with its conserved first and last residue. The D gene is left open where the match is weak. Clone size, where shown, is once, few, many, or a class for clones that have expanded.

v_gene	j_gene	d_gene	abundance	CDR3aa	CDR3nt
TRBV5-1	TRBJ2-1	-	-	CASSLLVGGNEQFF	TGCGCCAGCAGTTTACTGGTTGGGGGGAATGAGCAGTTCTTC
TRBV28	TRBJ1-3	-	-	CASSLRQGRGDSGNTIYF	TGTGCCAGCAGTTTACGGCAGGGACGGGGGGACTCTGGAAACACCATATATTTT
TRBV19	TRBJ2-2	TRBD2	-	CASSIAGGPNGELFF	TGTGCCAGTAGTATAGCGGGGGGGCCTAACGGGGAGCTGTTTTTT
TRBV5-1	TRBJ1-3	TRBD1	-	CASSAGGIGNTIYF	TGCGCCAGCAGCGCAGGGGGGATTGGAAACACCATATATTTT
TRBV2	TRBJ1-1	-	-	CASEQGTHTEAFF	TGTGCCAGCGAACAGGGAACACACACTGAAGCTTTCTTT
TRBV6-2/TRBV6-3	TRBJ2-1	TRBD2	-	CASSITGGQGEQFF	TGTGCCAGCAGTATCACGGGAGGGCAGGGTGAGCAGTTCTTC
TRBV7-2	TRBJ2-7	TRBD2	-	CASSLASGGDYEQYF	TGTGCCAGCAGCTTAGCTAGCGGGGGGGACTACGAGCAGTACTTC
TRBV9	TRBJ1-1	-	-	CASSVAHTENTEAFF	TGTGCCAGCAGCGTAGCTCACACAGAGAACACTGAAGCTTTCTTT
TRBV24-1	TRBJ2-7	TRBD1	-	CATTRDRGREQYF	TGTGCCACCACCCGGGACAGGGGGCGCGAGCAGTACTTC
TRBV7-2	TRBJ2-3	TRBD2	-	CASSLRSSGTSTDTQYF	TGTGCCAGCAGCTTAAGATCTAGCGGGACAAGCACAGATACGCAGTATTTT
TRBV21-1	TRBJ2-7	-	-	CAPNPRGGTDEQYF	TGTGCCCCTAACCCGCGGGGGGGGACGGACGAGCAGTACTTC
TRBV7-2	TRBJ2-7	TRBD1	-	CASSYAWGQGYEQYF	TGTGCCAGCAGCTACGCCTGGGGACAGGGCTACGAGCAGTACTTC
TRBV29-1	TRBJ2-1	-	-	CSGENYNEQFF	TGCAGCGGCGAGAACTACAATGAGCAGTTCTTC
TRBV6-5	TRBJ1-2	-	-	CASRPWGGDGYTF	TGTGCCAGCAGACCCTGGGGGGGCGATGGCTACACCTTC
TRBV28	TRBJ1-5	-	once	CASSRGSYLGNQPQHF	TGTGCCAGCAGCCGAGGGTCATACTTGGGGAATCAGCCCCAGCATTTT
TRBV5-4	TRBJ2-3	-	-	CASSLANTDTQYF	TGTGCCAGCAGCTTGGCCAACACAGATACGCAGTATTTT
TRBV6-2/TRBV6-3	TRBJ1-2	TRBD1	-	CASSLGQGGGYTF	TGTGCCAGCAGCCTCGGACAGGGCGGTGGCTACACCTTC
TRBV5-1	TRBJ2-7	TRBD1	-	CASSIGTGSVYEQYF	TGCGCCAGCAGCATTGGGACAGGGAGCGTATACGAGCAGTACTTC
TRBV27	TRBJ1-5	TRBD1	-	CASSPGQGGLPQHF	TGTGCCAGCAGTCCGGGACAGGGAGGGTTGCCCCAGCATTTT
TRBV25-1	TRBJ1-1	-	-	CASSTPGNLNTEAFF	TGTGCCAGCAGTACCCCAGGGAACTTGAACACTGAAGCTTTCTTT
TRBV28	TRBJ1-1	-	-	CASSHSHTGAGTEAFF	TGTGCCAGCAGCCATTCTCACACGGGTGCTGGCACTGAAGCTTTCTTT
TRBV5-4	TRBJ2-2	-	-	CASSLVRTEVTGELFF	TGTGCCAGCAGCTTGGTGCGGACAGAGGTTACCGGGGAGCTGTTTTTT
TRBV28	TRBJ1-4	-	-	CASSVATNEKLFF	TGTGCCAGCTCAGTTGCAACTAATGAAAAACTGTTTTTT
TRBV6-1	TRBJ2-1	TRBD2	-	CASSGSRGGSYNEQFF	TGTGCCAGCAGTGGCTCGCGGGGGGGGTCCTACAATGAGCAGTTCTTC
TRBV11-2	TRBJ2-5	TRBD2	-	CASSLRGSGEETQYF	TGTGCCAGCAGCTTAAGGGGCAGCGGGGAGGAGACCCAGTACTTC
TRBV28	TRBJ1-1	-	-	CASSPTGQGRTEAFF	TGTGCCAGCAGTCCCACCGGGCAGGGGCGTACTGAAGCTTTCTTT
TRBV18	TRBJ1-3	-	-	CASSPAVRSNTIYF	TGTGCCAGCTCACCAGCGGTGCGTTCGAACACCATATATTTT
TRBV30	TRBJ1-1	-	-	CAWSIQVDTEAFF	TGTGCCTGGAGTATCCAGGTGGACACTGAAGCTTTCTTT
TRBV9	TRBJ2-5	TRBD2	-	CASSVGGRGGQETQYF	TGTGCCAGCAGCGTAGGCGGACGCGGGGGCCAAGAGACCCAGTACTTC
TRBV5-8	TRBJ1-5	TRBD1	-	CASSQGQGAGWVSNQPQHF	TGTGCCAGCAGCCAGGGACAGGGGGCAGGGTGGGTTAGCAATCAGCCCCAGCATTTT
TRBV28	TRBJ2-3	-	-	CASSPFIGAVADTQYF	TGTGCCAGCAGCCCCTTCATAGGAGCAGTAGCAGATACGCAGTATTTT
TRBV29-1	TRBJ1-1	-	-	CSVELRGANTEAFF	TGCAGCGTTGAACTGCGGGGGGCGAACACTGAAGCTTTCTTT
TRBV19	TRBJ1-2	TRBD1	-	CASSVRDSGYGYTF	TGTGCCAGTAGTGTACGGGACAGCGGTTATGGCTACACCTTC
TRBV3-1/TRBV3-2	TRBJ2-5	-	few	CASSQEGGRETQYF	TGTGCCAGCAGCCAAGAGGGGGGGCGGGAGACCCAGTACTTC
TRBV9	TRBJ2-1	-	-	CASSPRSLSSYNEQFF	TGTGCCAGCAGCCCCCGTTCGCTGAGCTCCTACAATGAGCAGTTCTTC
TRBV18	TRBJ2-7	-	-	CASSPPGELLYEQYF	TGTGCCAGCTCACCACCGGGAGAGCTACTCTACGAGCAGTACTTC
TRBV28	TRBJ1-5	TRBD1	-	CASSTTRQGGPQHF	TGTGCCAGCAGCACTACCAGACAGGGAGGGCCCCAGCATTTT